The present T cell receptor beta chain was sequenced within a study of memory CD8 T cells in hepatitis C reinfection. Across the study: Samples at peak reinfection came 3 to 8 weeks post-detection. Study-wide results and caveats: Dominant clonotypes showed no public sharing, even for the same epitope.

The protocol was immunoSEQ multiplex PCR, while the TCRdb copy is restricted to in-frame clones and leaves out a portion. In the table there are 400 to 500 clones, about three quarters of which are singletons. Time point: peak reinfection, 3 to 8 weeks after reinfection detection. Sorted cells were sequenced directly ex vivo without any in vitro expansion. The germline V gene has CDR1 SNHLY and CDR2 FYNNEI. The CDR3 has 16 residues. After removal of 7 bases from V and 6 bases from J, the junction contained 14 bases not matched to a gene. The specimen sequenced was HCV tetramer-positive CD8+ T cells sorted from blood. This receptor was obtained from a man younger than 35 with hepatitis C virus infection. The chain links TRBV2 to TRBJ2-2; TRBD2 matches 7 bases. The CDR3, as DNA: TGTGCCAGCAATGGGCATGTGGCGGGAGAGCCCGGGGAGCTGTTTTTT. The encoded protein is CASNGHVAGEPGELFF.